This entry describes one T cell receptor (beta chain). This sample was taken from a study of T cell clones after liver transplantation. Libraries were prepared by immunoSEQ multiplex PCR; TCRdb keeps only in-frame clonotypes and omits some of them. The table has 45,000 or so clones, roughly 84% seen once. The TCR comes from a human patient who received a liver transplant. Some T cells may be transferred from the graft donor. The sequencing here drew on CD4+ T cells from blood, taken 24 months after liver transplant.

CDR3 amino acids: CASRGAGTAARTQYF. The CDR3 nucleotides are TGTGCCAGTCGCGGGGCCGGGACAGCAGCCCGGACCCAGTACTTC. The chain recombines TRBV6-1 with TRBJ2-5; D may be TRBD1 (7 bases). Germline CDR1 is MNHNS and CDR2 is SASEGT. V was trimmed by 9 bases and J by 7 bases, leaving 24 bases between them. CDR3 length: 15 residues.